What follows describes a single TCR beta chain. The antigen is unknown. Normal lung was taken at the farthest possible site, at least 3 cm from tumour. This sample is drawn from a study of immune cell composition in non-small cell lung cancer. Study in general: Most cases were lung adenocarcinoma or squamous cell carcinoma.

Overall study findings and caveats: Tumour TCR-beta clonality was not significantly tied to smoking pack-years. TIL tumour reactivity correlated with maximal tumour-associated clone frequency in adenocarcinoma. Clones >0.5% enriched in tumour were rarer in adenocarcinoma (about 35%) than squamous (approximately 80%).

The CDR3 length is 15 residues. V lost 2 bases and J lost 4; bases outside the gene matches: 4. CDR1 and CDR2 (germline): SGHDN, FVKESK. Sequenced by immunoSEQ multiplex PCR; TCRdb stores in-frame clones only, minus some. The sample includes about 6,600 clones, about 79% seen only once; the top ten take 8% to 10%. The chain links TRBV14 to TRBJ2-5; 10 nucleotides agree with TRBD1. The specimen was non-adjacent lung tissue. The clonotype comes from a human donor with non-small cell lung cancer. The CDR3 DNA reads TGTGCCAGCAGCCAAAGACAGGGGGCTGGAGAGACCCAGTACTTC. Residues: CASSQRQGAGETQYF.